The 29 T cell receptor beta chains below were found in one sample sequenced in a study of T-cell reconstitution after alpha-beta-depleted transplantation in children. Preparation of the TCRbeta library involved a method that used unique molecular identifiers. TCRdb itself ran the PCR reads through MiXCR, one entry per CDR3 protein. The sample lists about 540,000 distinct CDR3 sequences; 27% were seen once. This sample comprised PBMCs, obtained before TCRalphabeta/CD19-depleted stem cell transplant. The receptor source for this set is a boy less than two years old with Wiskott-Aldrich syndrome, due to receive a stem cell transplant.

The chain is built from TRBV4-1 and TRBJ1-6, with D possibly matching TRBD1 (6 bases). Germline V lookup: CDR1 MGHRA, CDR2 YSYEKL. The CDR3 loop spans 17 amino acids. V was shortened by 3 bases and J by 4 bases, with 16 bases between the two germline ends. The CDR3 bases are TGCGCCAGCAGCCAGCCCGACAGGAACTCTTATAATTCACCCCTCCACTTT. Amino acid sequence: CASSQPDRNSYNSPLHF.

This clonotype was seen just once. The rearrangement uses TRBV2 and TRBJ2-3; D remains unclear. Germline V gives CDR1 SNHLY, CDR2 FYNNEI. Trimming removed 2 bases at V and 6 bases at J, with 6 bases between. CDR3 length: 12 residues. The CDR3 spells CASSELVDTQYF. CDR3 nucleotides: TGTGCCAGCAGTGAATTGGTGGATACGCAGTATTTT.

The sample holds a few counts of this clonotype. The gene calls are TRBV5-1 and TRBJ2-7, with TRBD2 as a possible D gene (5 bases). The CDR3 length is 16 residues. The germline V gene has CDR1 SGHRS and CDR2 YFSETQ. V dropped 3 bases and J dropped 6 bases, with 22 bases sitting between them. CDR3 loop: CASSSDVQRRPIEQYF. CDR3 sequence (DNA): TGCGCCAGCAGCTCAGATGTGCAGCGGCGACCCATCGAGCAGTACTTC.

This clonotype was seen a handful of times. The chain carries TRBV7-2 and TRBJ1-5; 10 bases are shared with TRBD1. The CDR3 loop spans 15 amino acids. Germline CDR1 and CDR2: SGHTA and FQGNSA. V lost 3 bases to trimming and J lost 11 bases; unmatched junction nucleotides: 10. The CDR3 nucleotides read TGTGCCAGCAGCTTCCGGGACAGGGGTTCAGCAGCCCAGCATTTT. It specifies CASSFRDRGSAAQHF. The full variable domain, in which reference TRBV7-2 and TRBJ1-5 provide the parts outside the CDR3, is GAGVSQSPSNKVTEKGKDVELRCDPISGHTALYWYRQSLGQGLEFLIYFQGNSAPDKSGLPSDRFSAERTGGSVSTLTIQRTQQEDSAVYLCASSFRDRGSAAQHFGDGTRLSIL.

The chain recombines TRBV7-8 with TRBJ2-2; perhaps TRBD1 as D (6 bases). This CDR3 spans 15 amino acids. Germline V gives CDR1 SGHVS, CDR2 FQNEAQ. Trimming stripped 7 bases from V and 5 bases from J, with 17 bases between. The CDR3 nucleotides are TGTGCCAGCATCAAGACAGGCGCTTCAACCGGGGAGCTGTTTTTT. Translation gives CASIKTGASTGELFF.

The DNA of the CDR3 is TGTGCCAGCGGACGAAACTCTGGAAACACCATATATTTT. This encodes CASGRNSGNTIYF. J is TRBJ1-3 and V is TRBV7-2; unclear D gene. The V end lost 8 bases, the J end lost 0 bases, and 8 bases lay between the germline ends. In germline, CDR1 is SGHTA, CDR2 FQGNSA. CDR3 length: 13 residues.

CDR3 DNA sequence: TGCAGCGTGCCCGGGACAGGTAACTCCTACAATGAGCAGTTCTTC. Translating it yields CSVPGTGNSYNEQFF. The J gene is TRBJ2-1, the V gene TRBV29-1; 8 bases align to TRBD1. The V gene's germline CDR1 is SQVTM and CDR2 ANQGSEA. The CDR3 totals 15 residues. V was pared by 6 bases and J by 0 bases, with 7 bases of the junction left unmatched.

The chain carries TRBV5-1 and TRBJ2-1, with D possibly TRBD2 on 5 matching bases. The V gene's germline CDR1 is SGHRS and CDR2 YFSETQ. The V and J ends lost 7 bases and 1 base respectively, with 15 bases between them. This CDR3 spans 15 amino acids. The CDR3 loop is CASGGSVGSYNEQFF. DNA of the CDR3: TGCGCCAGCGGCGGGTCTGTAGGGTCCTACAATGAGCAGTTCTTC.

This clonotype was found a few times. The rearrangement uses TRBV29-1 and TRBJ2-3, with 11 nucleotides matching TRBD1. CDR3 length equals 14 residues. Trimming at V came to 6 bases and at J to 5 bases, leaving 7 bases not matched to a gene. In germline, CDR1 is SQVTM, CDR2 ANQGSEA. CDR3 amino acids: CSVRRTGGIDTQYF. DNA of the CDR3: TGCAGCGTCCGTAGGACAGGGGGCATAGATACGCAGTATTTT.

This clonotype appeared a few times. This chain connects TRBV20-1 to TRBJ1-2; no reliable D call. CDR1 is DFQATT, CDR2 SNEGSKA, per germline (reference sequence). Trimming removed 4 bases from V and 4 bases from J, with 13 bases in between. The CDR3 has 13 amino acids. CDR3 amino acids: CSAKEYVGYGYTF. The DNA for the CDR3 is TGCAGTGCTAAGGAGTACGTTGGCTATGGCTACACCTTC.

This clonotype has a count of ten or more. V and J are TRBV28 and TRBJ1-5; D not resolved. The germline gives CDR1 MDHEN, CDR2 SYDVKM. The length of the CDR3 is 12 residues. Deletions cut 6 bases from V and 3 bases from J, with 6 bases between. CDR3 region: CASSLPNQPQHF. The CDR3 DNA sequence: TGTGCCAGCAGCTTACCCAATCAGCCCCAGCATTTT.

The V and J genes are TRBV5-1 and TRBJ2-7, with D tentatively TRBD1 or TRBD2 (5 bases each). V lost 3 bases, J lost 0 bases, and 22 bases lay in between. In germline, CDR1 is SGHRS, CDR2 YFSETQ. The CDR3 covers 18 residues. Here the CDR3 DNA reads TGCGCCAGCAGCTGGTGGTCGGGAAAGGGACGAAGCTCCTACGAGCAGTACTTC. Protein product: CASSWWSGKGRSSYEQYF.

The table lists this clonotype with a few counts. The chain links TRBV20-1 to TRBJ2-2, with 7 bases lining up with TRBD2. Germline V gives CDR1 DFQATT, CDR2 SNEGSKA (reference sequence). V shed 0 bases and J 7 bases; nucleotides not matched to a gene: 5. The CDR3 has 14 amino acids. For the CDR3, the DNA is TGCAGTGCTAGAGATGGGGGAGGGCACGGGGAGCTGTTTTTT. It is translated as CSARDGGGHGELFF.

This sequence joins TRBV28 and TRBJ2-3; TRBD2 matches 7 bases. Germline V gene data show CDR1 as MDHEN and CDR2 as SYDVKM. The CDR3 is made up of 17 amino acids. Unmatched junction bases numbered 14, after V lost 3 bases and J lost 5 bases. The CDR3 DNA reads as TGTGCCAGCAGTTTGGGGACGGGCGGGAGTCGGAAAGATACGCAGTATTTT. It codes for CASSLGTGGSRKDTQYF. Full variable domain (rest looked up from reference TRBV28 and TRBJ2-3): DVKVTQSSRYLVKRTGEKVFLECVQDMDHENMFWYRQDPGLGLRLIYFSYDVKMKEKGDIPEGYSVSREKKERFSLILESASTNQTSMYLCASSLGTGGSRKDTQYFGPGTRLTVL.

A few counts support this clonotype. The V call is TRBV7-9, the J call TRBJ1-6, with D possibly matching TRBD1 (6 bases). Deletions cut 7 bases from V and 5 bases from J, with 15 bases between. CDR1 and CDR2 from the germline V gene are SEHNR and FQNEAQ (reference sequence). The CDR3 covers 15 residues. The CDR3 is CASIRQGGDNSPLHF. CDR3 bases: TGTGCCAGCATACGTCAAGGGGGGGATAATTCACCCCTCCACTTT.

The rearrangement uses TRBV5-1 and TRBJ2-3, with a tentative D call TRBD1 (6 bases). Trimming stripped 5 bases from V and 4 bases from J, with 11 bases between. Germline V CDR1 and CDR2: SGHRS, YFSETQ. The CDR3 totals 13 residues. The CDR3: CASSDQGPDTQYF. DNA of the CDR3: TGCGCCAGCAGTGATCAGGGGCCAGATACGCAGTATTTT. The full variable domain, rest sourced from reference TRBV5-1 and TRBJ2-3, is KAGVTQTPRYLIKTRGQQVTLSCSPISGHRSVSWYQQTPGQGLQFLFEYFSETQRNKGNFPGRFSGRQFSNSRSEMNVSTLELGDSALYLCASSDQGPDTQYFGPGTRLTVL.

The chain recombines TRBV5-6 with TRBJ2-1; TRBD2 might be the D (6 bases). The CDR3 is made up of 19 amino acids. The V gene lost 1 base and the J gene lost 9 bases, with 29 bases spanning the gap. Germline V gene lookup returns CDR1 SGHDT and CDR2 YYEEEE. In nucleotides, the CDR3 is TGTGCCAGCAGCTTGTTGGAGTCGGGGGACGCTCGGTCTGGGGGTGAGCAGTTCTTC. Its protein is CASSLLESGDARSGGEQFF.

The J gene is TRBJ2-2, the V gene TRBV12-3 or TRBV12-4, with TRBD1 matching 8 bases. V lost 3 bases and J lost 1; bases outside the gene matches: 4. This CDR3 spans 16 amino acids. The CDR3 DNA sequence: TGTGCCAGCAGTTTCGTACAGGGGGTGAACACCGGGGAGCTGTTTTTT. Protein: CASSFVQGVNTGELFF.

This sequence joins TRBV20-1 and TRBJ2-5, with D possibly matching TRBD2 (7 bases). This CDR3 is 14 amino acids long. V lost 0 bases and J 5 bases, leaving 13 bases between the germline ends. Germline V CDR1 and CDR2: DFQATT, SNEGSKA (reference sequence). The CDR3 loop reads CSARDWGGGETQYF. CDR3 nucleotide sequence: TGCAGTGCTAGAGATTGGGGGGGCGGGGAGACCCAGTACTTC.

The chain combines TRBV28 with TRBJ1-5, with a possible D match to TRBD1 (5 bases). Germline V gives CDR1 MDHEN, CDR2 SYDVKM. The CDR3 covers 15 residues. Trimming took 1 base from V and 3 from J, leaving 10 bases between them. The CDR3 DNA follows: TGTGCCAGCAGTTTATCGGGGGAAGACAATCAGCCCCAGCATTTT. As protein: CASSLSGEDNQPQHF.

The chain recombines TRBV27 with TRBJ2-1; 12 bases map to TRBD2. There are 19 residues in the CDR3. Trimming removed 5 bases from V and 1 base from J; junction bases left unmatched: 12. Germline V gives CDR1 MNHEY, CDR2 SMNVEV (reference sequence). The CDR3 nucleotides read TGTGCCAGCAGTGCCCGACTAGCGGGAGTAAACAGGTCCTACAATGAGCAGTTCTTC. Amino acids: CASSARLAGVNRSYNEQFF.

This chain uses TRBV5-1 with TRBJ1-1; the D gene is possibly TRBD1 (6 bases). The CDR3 length is 16 residues. Trimming removed 0 bases at V and 1 base at J, with 13 bases between. Germline assignment: CDR1 SGHRS and CDR2 YFSETQ. DNA of the CDR3: TGCGCCAGCAGCTTGGAAGCAGGGGTCCCGAACACTGAAGCTTTCTTT. It specifies CASSLEAGVPNTEAFF.

The V gene is TRBV12-3 or TRBV12-4, the J gene TRBJ2-1; 8 nucleotides agree with TRBD1. The J segment lost 7 bases and the V segment lost 6 bases, leaving 5 bases of the junction unmatched. The CDR3 contains 13 residues. The CDR3: CASRRTGRNEQFF. The CDR3 region has the DNA TGTGCCAGCAGAAGGACAGGGAGGAATGAGCAGTTCTTC.

V and J are TRBV4-1 and TRBJ2-7; 12 positions agree with TRBD2. The germline V gene has CDR1 MGHRA and CDR2 YSYEKL. With 4 bases clipped from V and 1 base from J, the junction kept 8 bases outside the gene matches. The CDR3 loop spans 17 amino acids. The CDR3 spells CASSPRLAGEGSYEQYF. DNA for the CDR3: TGCGCCAGCAGCCCTCGACTAGCGGGAGAGGGGTCCTACGAGCAGTACTTC.

V is TRBV6-5 and J is TRBJ2-7; a possible D gene is TRBD1 (6 bases). The CDR3 is 17 amino acids. Germline V gene sequence: CDR1 MNHEY, CDR2 SVGAGI. The V end lost 0 bases, the J end lost 3 bases, and 18 bases lay between the germline ends. CDR3 loop: CASSYSIARGFFYEQYF. As DNA, the CDR3 is TGTGCCAGCAGTTACTCGATTGCCAGGGGATTTTTCTACGAGCAGTACTTC.

Only a few counts were recorded for this clonotype. The rearrangement links TRBV5-6 to TRBJ1-3, with 7 nucleotides matching TRBD1. V lost 2 bases to trimming and J lost 2 bases; unmatched junction nucleotides: 10. The CDR3 spans 17 residues. Germline V gene lookup returns CDR1 SGHDT and CDR2 YYEEEE. The CDR3 DNA is TGTGCCAGCAGCTTACGAGCAGGGGGAAATCCTGGAAACACCATATATTTT. This gives the protein CASSLRAGGNPGNTIYF.

V and J are TRBV29-1 and TRBJ2-7; perhaps TRBD2 as D (7 bases). Germline CDR1 reads SQVTM; CDR2 reads ANQGSEA. The CDR3 is 12 residues long. Trimming removed 4 bases at V and 2 bases at J, with 9 bases between. The CDR3 sequence is CSVGGGPYEQYF. The CDR3 nucleotides read TGCAGCGTTGGCGGGGGCCCCTACGAGCAGTACTTC.

J is TRBJ1-2 and V is TRBV27; D gene uncertain. The CDR3 has 12 amino acids. Germline V gives CDR1 MNHEY, CDR2 SMNVEV (reference sequence). Trimming cost V 5 bases and J 8 bases, with 12 bases left between them. This chain's CDR3 is CASSRNKVGYTF. The CDR3 DNA reads TGTGCCAGCAGTCGAAACAAGGTCGGCTACACCTTC.

This chain connects TRBV27 to TRBJ2-7; 9 nucleotides agree with TRBD1. Germline CDR1 and CDR2: MNHEY and SMNVEV (reference sequence). J gave up 2 bases and V 8 bases, and 10 bases lay outside the gene matches. This CDR3 region has 15 residues. CDR3 in amino acids: CASRSTGTGTYEQYF. The CDR3 region has the DNA TGTGCCAGCCGCTCTACCGGGACAGGGACCTACGAGCAGTACTTC.